Following are 7 T cell receptor beta chains from one sample sequenced in a study of shared clonotypes between healthy human individuals. Only in-frame clones appear in the TCRdb table, and some are missing; sequencing was by immunoSEQ multiplex PCR. The sample includes 600,000 to 750,000 clones, 72% of them seen just once. The specimen was memory CD4+ T cells sorted from blood. Specified subset: CD45RA-negative fraction. The source is a woman aged 25 to 39 in good health.

The chain is built from TRBV6-1 and TRBJ1-1; D unclear. The CDR3 totals 13 residues. The germline CDR1 and CDR2 sequences are MNHNS and SASEGT. Trimming pared 0 bases from V and 8 bases from J, leaving 10 bases between. The CDR3 loop reads CASSEALRGEAFF. For the CDR3, the DNA is TGTGCCAGCAGTGAAGCGCTTCGGGGAGAAGCTTTCTTT.

The chain uses TRBV5-1 and TRBJ2-2; D gene uncertain. The V gene lost 2 bases and the J gene lost 8 bases, with 25 bases spanning the gap. The CDR3 contains 18 residues. Germline CDR1 is SGHRS and CDR2 is YFSETQ. CDR3 protein: CASSFSFRAGQDPGELFF. In nucleotides, the CDR3 is TGCGCCAGCAGCTTTTCATTTCGGGCAGGCCAGGATCCGGGGGAGCTGTTTTTT.

The V gene is TRBV7-2, the J gene TRBJ1-2; TRBD1 matches at 7 bases. CDR3 length equals 15 residues. J was trimmed by 8 bases and V by 6 bases; bases with no gene match: 15. Germline CDR1 reads SGHTA; CDR2 reads FQGNSA. The CDR3 is CASRSNARTGSGYTF. The CDR3 DNA is TGTGCCAGCAGATCTAACGCCAGGACAGGCAGCGGCTACACCTTC.

V usage is TRBV5-1 and J usage is TRBJ2-7; D is unclear. The germline V gene has CDR1 SGHRS and CDR2 YFSETQ. The V and J ends lost 4 bases and 4 bases respectively, with 9 bases between them. The CDR3 runs 12 residues. This CDR3 is CASSETHYEQYF. CDR3 DNA sequence: TGCGCCAGCAGCGAAACTCATTACGAGCAGTACTTC.

A word on this clone: Given a much more abundant clone one base away, this may be a read error. Other DNA sequences in the same sample also yield this CDR3. The gene calls are TRBV5-1 and TRBJ2-1; TRBD1 matches at 7 bases. Germline V lookup: CDR1 SGHRS, CDR2 YFSETQ. CDR3 length: 15 residues. The ends lost 0 bases at V and 4 bases at J; junction bases unmatched: 4. CDR3 sequence reads: CASSLGDRDYNEQFF. CDR3 DNA: TGCGCCAGCAGCTTGGGGGACAGAGATTACAATGAGCAGTTCTTC.

The chain carries TRBV19 and TRBJ2-4; TRBD1 might be the D (6 bases). The CDR3 is 16 residues long. CDR1 LNHDA and CDR2 SQIVND come from the germline V gene (reference sequence). V was trimmed by 4 bases and J by 6 bases, leaving 19 bases between them. The CDR3 loop is CASSNPYTGSGNIQYF. The CDR3 bases are TGTGCCAGTAGTAATCCCTACACAGGGTCTGGAAACATTCAGTACTTC. The full variable domain, with the rest looked up from reference TRBV19 and TRBJ2-4, is DGGITQSPKYLFRKEGQNVTLSCEQNLNHDAMYWYRQDPGQGLRLIYYSQIVNDFQKGDIAEGYSVSREKKESFPLTVTSAQKNPTAFYLCASSNPYTGSGNIQYFGAGTRLSVL.

This chain links TRBV27 with TRBJ2-7, with 10 bases identical to TRBD1. Germline CDR1 is MNHEY and CDR2 is SMNVEV (reference sequence). Losses at the gene ends were 3 bases for V and 0 bases for J; bases not matched to a gene: 8. The CDR3 is 17 residues long. The CDR3 loop reads CASSFRTGGPSSYEQYF. CDR3 bases: TGTGCCAGCAGTTTTAGGACAGGGGGTCCGAGCTCCTACGAGCAGTACTTC.